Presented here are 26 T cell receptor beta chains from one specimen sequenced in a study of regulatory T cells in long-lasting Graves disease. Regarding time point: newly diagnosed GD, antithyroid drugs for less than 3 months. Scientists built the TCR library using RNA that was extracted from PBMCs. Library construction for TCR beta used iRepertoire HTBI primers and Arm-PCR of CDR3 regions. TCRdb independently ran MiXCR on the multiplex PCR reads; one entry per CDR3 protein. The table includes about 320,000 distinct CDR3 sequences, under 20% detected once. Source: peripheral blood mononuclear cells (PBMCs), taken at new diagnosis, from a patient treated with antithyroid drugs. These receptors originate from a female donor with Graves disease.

The CDR3 reads CASSGTESYNEQFF. The CDR3 nucleotides are TGTGCCAGCAGCGGGACAGAGTCCTACAATGAGCAGTTCTTC. The chain employs TRBV7-9 and TRBJ2-1; 7 bases agree with TRBD1. Germline V gene sequence: CDR1 SEHNR, CDR2 FQNEAQ (reference sequence). This CDR3 has 14 amino acids. With V trimmed by 5 bases and J by 1 base, 2 bases remained unmatched.

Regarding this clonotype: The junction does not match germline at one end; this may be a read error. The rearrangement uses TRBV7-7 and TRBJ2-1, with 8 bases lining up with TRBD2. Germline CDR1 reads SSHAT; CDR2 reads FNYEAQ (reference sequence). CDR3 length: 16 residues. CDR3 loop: CASSLGLAGLGQEQFF. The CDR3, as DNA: TGTGCTAGCAGCTTAGGGCTAGCGGGCCTCGGCCAAGAGCAGTTCTTC.

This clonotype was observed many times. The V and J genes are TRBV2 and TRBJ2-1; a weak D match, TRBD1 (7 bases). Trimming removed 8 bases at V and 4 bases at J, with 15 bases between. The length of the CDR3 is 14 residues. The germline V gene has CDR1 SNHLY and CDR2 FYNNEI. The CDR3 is CASGGTATYNEQFF. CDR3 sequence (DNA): TGTGCCAGCGGAGGGACAGCGACATACAATGAGCAGTTCTTC.

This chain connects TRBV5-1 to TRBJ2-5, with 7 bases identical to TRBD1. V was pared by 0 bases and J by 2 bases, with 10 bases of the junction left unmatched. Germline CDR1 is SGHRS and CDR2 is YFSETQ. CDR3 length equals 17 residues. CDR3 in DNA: TGCGCCAGCAGCTTGGACGCGAGTGGGACAGCTCAAGAGACCCAGTACTTC. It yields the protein CASSLDASGTAQETQYF.

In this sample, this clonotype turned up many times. CDR3 sequence reads: CAILAPAWNEQFF. DNA of the CDR3: TGTGCCATCCTCGCTCCCGCTTGGAATGAGCAGTTCTTC. The V and J genes are TRBV28 and TRBJ2-1; D is uncertain. CDR1 and CDR2 (germline): MDHEN, SYDVKM. CDR3 length: 13 amino acids. The germline V and J ends were trimmed by 10 bases and 7 bases, with 17 bases remaining between them.

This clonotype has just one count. The CDR3 region has the DNA TGTGCCAGCTGGGGAGCGGGAGGGCTGGAGACCCAGTACTTC. Translated, it gives CASWGAGGLETQYF. The gene calls are TRBV2 and TRBJ2-5; 10 bases fit TRBD2. J was trimmed by 5 bases and V by 8 bases; bases with no gene match: 8. This CDR3 spans 14 amino acids. Looked up from germline, CDR1 is SNHLY and CDR2 is FYNNEI. Full variable domain (remainder filled in from reference TRBV2 and TRBJ2-5): EPEVTQTPSHQVTQMGQEVILRCVPISNHLYFYWYRQILGQKVEFLVSFYNNEISEKSEIFDDQFSVERPDGSNFTLKIRSTKLEDSAMYFCASWGAGGLETQYFGPGTRLLVL.

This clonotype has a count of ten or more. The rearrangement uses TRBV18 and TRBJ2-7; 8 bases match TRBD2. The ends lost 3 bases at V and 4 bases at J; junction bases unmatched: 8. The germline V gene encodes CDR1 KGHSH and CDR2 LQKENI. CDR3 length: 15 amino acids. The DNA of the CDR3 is TGTGCCAGCTCACCTCGGCGGGAGGTAATTTACGAGCAGTACTTC. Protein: CASSPRREVIYEQYF.

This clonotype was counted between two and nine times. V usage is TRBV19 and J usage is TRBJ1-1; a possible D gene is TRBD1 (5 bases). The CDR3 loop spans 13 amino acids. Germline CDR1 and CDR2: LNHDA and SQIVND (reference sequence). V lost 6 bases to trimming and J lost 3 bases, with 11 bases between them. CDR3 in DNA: TGTGCCAGTAGGGCAGGGATTTACACTGAAGCTTTCTTT. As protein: CASRAGIYTEAFF. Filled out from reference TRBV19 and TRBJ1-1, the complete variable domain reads DGGITQSPKYLFRKEGQNVTLSCEQNLNHDAMYWYRQDPGQGLRLIYYSQIVNDFQKGDIAEGYSVSREKKESFPLTVTSAQKNPTAFYLCASRAGIYTEAFFGQGTRLTVV.

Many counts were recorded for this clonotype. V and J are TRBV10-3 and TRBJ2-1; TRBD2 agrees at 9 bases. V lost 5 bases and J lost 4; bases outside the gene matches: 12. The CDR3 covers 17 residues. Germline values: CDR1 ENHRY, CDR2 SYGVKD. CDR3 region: CAISLLAGTERYNEQFF. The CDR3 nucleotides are TGTGCCATCAGTCTTCTAGCGGGAACGGAGCGGTACAATGAGCAGTTCTTC.

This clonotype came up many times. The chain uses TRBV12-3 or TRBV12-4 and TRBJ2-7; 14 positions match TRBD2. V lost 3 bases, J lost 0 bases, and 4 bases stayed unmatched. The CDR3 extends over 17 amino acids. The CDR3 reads CASSLGLAGVSSYEQYF. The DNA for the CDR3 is TGTGCCAGCAGTTTGGGACTAGCGGGAGTGAGCTCCTACGAGCAGTACTTC.

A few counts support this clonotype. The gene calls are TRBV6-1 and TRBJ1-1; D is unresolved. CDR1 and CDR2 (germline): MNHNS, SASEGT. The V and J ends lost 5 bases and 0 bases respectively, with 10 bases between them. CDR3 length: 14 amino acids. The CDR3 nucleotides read TGTGCCAGCAGTAACAGCTACATGAACACTGAAGCTTTCTTT. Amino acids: CASSNSYMNTEAFF.

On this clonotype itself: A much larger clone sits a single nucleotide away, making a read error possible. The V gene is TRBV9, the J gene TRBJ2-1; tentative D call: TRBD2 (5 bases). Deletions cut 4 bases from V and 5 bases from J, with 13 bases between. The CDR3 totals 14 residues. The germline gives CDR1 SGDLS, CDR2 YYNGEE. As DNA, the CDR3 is TGTGCCAGCAGCCCTCGGACTGGCGACAATGAGCAGTTCTTC. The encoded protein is CASSPRTGDNEQFF.

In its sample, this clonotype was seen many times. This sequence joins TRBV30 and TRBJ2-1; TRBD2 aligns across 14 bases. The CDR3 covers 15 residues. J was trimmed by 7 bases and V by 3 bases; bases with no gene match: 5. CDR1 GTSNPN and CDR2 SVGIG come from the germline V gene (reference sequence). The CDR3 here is CAWRAGTSGRNEQFF. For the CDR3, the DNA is TGTGCCTGGAGAGCCGGGACTAGCGGGAGAAATGAGCAGTTCTTC.

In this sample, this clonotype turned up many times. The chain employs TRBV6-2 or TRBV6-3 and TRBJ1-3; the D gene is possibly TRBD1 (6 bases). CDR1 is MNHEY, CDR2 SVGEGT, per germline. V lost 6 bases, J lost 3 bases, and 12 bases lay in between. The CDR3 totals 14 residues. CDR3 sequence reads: CASRPGQHGNTIYF. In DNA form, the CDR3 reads TGTGCCAGCAGGCCTGGACAGCATGGAAACACCATATATTTT.

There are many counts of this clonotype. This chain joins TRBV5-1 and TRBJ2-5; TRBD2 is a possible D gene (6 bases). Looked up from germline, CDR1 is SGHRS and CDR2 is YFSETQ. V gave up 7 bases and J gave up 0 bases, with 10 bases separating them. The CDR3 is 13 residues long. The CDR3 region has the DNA TGCGCCAGCCCCGGAGGGTACCAAGAGACCCAGTACTTC. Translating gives CASPGGYQETQYF.

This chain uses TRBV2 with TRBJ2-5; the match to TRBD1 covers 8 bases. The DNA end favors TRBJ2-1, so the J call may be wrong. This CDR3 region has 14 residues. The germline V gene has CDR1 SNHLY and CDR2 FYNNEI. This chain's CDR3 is CASSGTGTRDEQFF. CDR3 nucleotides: TGTGCCAGCAGTGGGACAGGGACCCGTGATGAGCAGTTCTTC.

The CDR3 bases are TGTGCCAGCAGCTCGGTCGGACAGATCGGCGAGCAGTTCTTC. This sequence encodes CASSSVGQIGEQFF. The chain joins TRBV7-9 to TRBJ2-1; perhaps TRBD1 as D (6 bases). CDR3 size: 14 residues. Trimming removed 4 bases from V and 10 bases from J, with 17 bases in between. Per germline, CDR1 SEHNR and CDR2 FQNEAQ (reference sequence).

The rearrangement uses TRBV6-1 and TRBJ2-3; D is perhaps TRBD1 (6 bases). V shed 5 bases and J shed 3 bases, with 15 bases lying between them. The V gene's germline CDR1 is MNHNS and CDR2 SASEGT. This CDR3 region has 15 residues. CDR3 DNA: TGTGCCAGCAGTCCTTTACAGGGAACTACAGATACGCAGTATTTT. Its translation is CASSPLQGTTDTQYF.

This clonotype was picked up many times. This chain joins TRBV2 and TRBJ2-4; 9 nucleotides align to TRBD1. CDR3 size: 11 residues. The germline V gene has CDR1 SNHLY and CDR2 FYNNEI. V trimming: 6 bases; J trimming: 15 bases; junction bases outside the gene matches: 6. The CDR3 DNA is TGTGCCAGCAGGGGGACAGGGCGGCGGTACTTC. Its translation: CASRGTGRRYF.

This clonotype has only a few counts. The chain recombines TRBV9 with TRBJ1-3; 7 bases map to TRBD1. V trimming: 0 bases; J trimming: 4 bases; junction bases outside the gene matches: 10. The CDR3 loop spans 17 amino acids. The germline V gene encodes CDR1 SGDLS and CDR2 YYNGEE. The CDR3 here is CASSVAPIQGQGNTIYF. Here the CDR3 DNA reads TGTGCCAGCAGCGTAGCGCCAATACAGGGGCAGGGAAACACCATATATTTT.

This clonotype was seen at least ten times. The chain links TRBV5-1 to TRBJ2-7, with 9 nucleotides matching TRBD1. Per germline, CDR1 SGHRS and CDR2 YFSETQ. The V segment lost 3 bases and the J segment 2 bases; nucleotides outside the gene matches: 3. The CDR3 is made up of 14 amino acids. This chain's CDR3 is CASSYRTGAYEQYF. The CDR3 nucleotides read TGCGCCAGCAGCTACCGGACAGGGGCCTACGAGCAGTACTTC.

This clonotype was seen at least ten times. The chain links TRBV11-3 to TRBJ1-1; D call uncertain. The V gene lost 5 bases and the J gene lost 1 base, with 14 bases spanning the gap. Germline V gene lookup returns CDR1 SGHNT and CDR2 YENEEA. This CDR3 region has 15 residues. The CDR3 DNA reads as TGTGCCAGCAGCCCCAGGACGGATAAGAACACTGAAGCTTTCTTT. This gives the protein CASSPRTDKNTEAFF.

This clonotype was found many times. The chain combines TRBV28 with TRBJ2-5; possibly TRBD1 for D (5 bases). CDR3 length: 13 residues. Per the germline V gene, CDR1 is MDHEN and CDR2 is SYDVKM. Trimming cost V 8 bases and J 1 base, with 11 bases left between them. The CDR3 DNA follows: TGTGCCAGCCGGAAGACAGTCCAAGAGACCCAGTACTTC. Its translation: CASRKTVQETQYF.

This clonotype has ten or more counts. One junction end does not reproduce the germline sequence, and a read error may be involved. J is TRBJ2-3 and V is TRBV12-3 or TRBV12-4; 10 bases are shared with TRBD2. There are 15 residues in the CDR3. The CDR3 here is CASSLAGGSTDTQYF. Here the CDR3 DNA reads TGTGCCAGCAGCTTAGCGGGGGGTAGCACAGATACGCAGTATTTT.

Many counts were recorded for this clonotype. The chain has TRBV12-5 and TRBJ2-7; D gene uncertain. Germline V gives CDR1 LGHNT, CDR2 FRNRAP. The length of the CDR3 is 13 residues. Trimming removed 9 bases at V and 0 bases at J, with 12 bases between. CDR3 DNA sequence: TGTGCTAGCCGTCCGACATCCTCCTACGAGCAGTACTTC. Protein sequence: CASRPTSSYEQYF.

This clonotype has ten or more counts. The CDR3 bases are TGTGCCAGCAGCCCTCGACAGGGGGCAATGTATAATTCACCCCTCCACTTT. Translated: CASSPRQGAMYNSPLHF. V and J are TRBV3-1 and TRBJ1-6, with 10 bases identical to TRBD1. The CDR3 extends over 17 amino acids. Germline CDR1 is LGHDT and CDR2 is YNNKEL (reference sequence). V gave up 4 bases and J gave up 4 bases; unmatched junction bases: 7.